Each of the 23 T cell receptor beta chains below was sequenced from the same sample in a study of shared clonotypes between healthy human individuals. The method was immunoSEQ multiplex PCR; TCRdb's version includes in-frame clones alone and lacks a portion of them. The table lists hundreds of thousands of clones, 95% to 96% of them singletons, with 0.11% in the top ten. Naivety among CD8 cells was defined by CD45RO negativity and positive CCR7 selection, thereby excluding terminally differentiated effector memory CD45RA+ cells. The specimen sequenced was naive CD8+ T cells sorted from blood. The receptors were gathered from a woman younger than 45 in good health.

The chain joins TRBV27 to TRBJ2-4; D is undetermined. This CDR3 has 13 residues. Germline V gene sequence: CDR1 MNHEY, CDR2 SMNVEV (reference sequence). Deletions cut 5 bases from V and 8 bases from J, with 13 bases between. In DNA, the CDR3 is TGTGCCAGCAGTGCCTATTCGCAGGACATTCAGTACTTC. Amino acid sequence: CASSAYSQDIQYF.

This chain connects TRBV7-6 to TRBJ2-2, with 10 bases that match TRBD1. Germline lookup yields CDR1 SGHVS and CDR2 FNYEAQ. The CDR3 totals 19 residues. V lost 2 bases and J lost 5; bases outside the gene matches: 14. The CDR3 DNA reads TGTGCCAGCAGCTTACCCGCCGCCGGGACAGGGGTAGGAACCGGGGAGCTGTTTTTT. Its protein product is CASSLPAAGTGVGTGELFF. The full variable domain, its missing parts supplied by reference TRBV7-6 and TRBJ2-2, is GAGVSQSPRYKVTKRGQDVALRCDPISGHVSLYWYRQALGQGPEFLTYFNYEAQQDKSGLPNDRFSAERPEGSISTLTIQRTEQRDSAMYRCASSLPAAGTGVGTGELFFGEGSRLTVL.

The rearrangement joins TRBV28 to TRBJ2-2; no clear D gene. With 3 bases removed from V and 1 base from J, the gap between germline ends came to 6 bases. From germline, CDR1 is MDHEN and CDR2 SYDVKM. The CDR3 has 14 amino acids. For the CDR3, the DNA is TGTGCCAGCAGTTTCGGCCGGAACACCGGGGAGCTGTTTTTT. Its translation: CASSFGRNTGELFF.

CDR3 DNA sequence: TGTGCCAGCAGCTTCCCGAACACTGAAGCTTTCTTT. Its translation: CASSFPNTEAFF. V and J are TRBV5-6 and TRBJ1-1; D is ambiguous. Germline-derived CDR1 and CDR2 are SGHDT and YYEEEE. V dropped 2 bases and J dropped 1 base, with 3 bases sitting between them. The CDR3 runs 12 residues.

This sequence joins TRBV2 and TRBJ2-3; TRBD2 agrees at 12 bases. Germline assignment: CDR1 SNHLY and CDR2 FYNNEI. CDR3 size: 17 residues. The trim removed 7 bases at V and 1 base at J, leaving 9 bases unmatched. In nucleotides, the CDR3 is TGTGCCAGCAAGGAGCTAGCGGGAGGGCTGGGCACAGATACGCAGTATTTT. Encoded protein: CASKELAGGLGTDTQYF.

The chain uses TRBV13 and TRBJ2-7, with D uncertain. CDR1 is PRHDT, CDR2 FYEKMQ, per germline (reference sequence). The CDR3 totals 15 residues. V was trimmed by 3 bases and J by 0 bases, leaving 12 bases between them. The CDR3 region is CASSLGQRSSYEQYF. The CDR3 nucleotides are TGTGCCAGCAGCTTGGGTCAAAGGAGCTCCTACGAGCAGTACTTC.

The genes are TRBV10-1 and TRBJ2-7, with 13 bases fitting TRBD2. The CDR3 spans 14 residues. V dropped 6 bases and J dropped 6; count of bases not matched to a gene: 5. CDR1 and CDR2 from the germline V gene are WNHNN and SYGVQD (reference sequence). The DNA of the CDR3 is TGCGCCAGCAGCGGACTAGCGGGAGAAAGCGAGCAGTACTTC. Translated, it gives CASSGLAGESEQYF.

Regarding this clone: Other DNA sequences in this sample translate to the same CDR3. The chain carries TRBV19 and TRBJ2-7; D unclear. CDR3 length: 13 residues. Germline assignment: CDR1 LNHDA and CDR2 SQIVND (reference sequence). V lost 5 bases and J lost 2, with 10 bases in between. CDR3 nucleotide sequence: TGTGCCAGTAGTGCCGGGCCTGCCTACGAGCAGTACTTC. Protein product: CASSAGPAYEQYF.

The CDR3 nucleotides read TGTGCCAGCAGCAGGGGGAACACTGAAGCTTTCTTT. Translation: CASSRGNTEAFF. The chain is built from TRBV13 and TRBJ1-1; weak D call: TRBD1 (5 bases). The CDR3 extends over 12 amino acids. Germline V CDR1 and CDR2: PRHDT, FYEKMQ (reference sequence). V shed 5 bases and J shed 1 base, with 5 bases lying between them.

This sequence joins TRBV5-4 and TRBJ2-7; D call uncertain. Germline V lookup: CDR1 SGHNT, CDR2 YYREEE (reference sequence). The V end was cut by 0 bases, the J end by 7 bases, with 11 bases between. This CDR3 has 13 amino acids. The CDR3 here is CASSLDPQREQYF. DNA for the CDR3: TGTGCCAGCAGCTTGGACCCCCAAAGGGAGCAGTACTTC.

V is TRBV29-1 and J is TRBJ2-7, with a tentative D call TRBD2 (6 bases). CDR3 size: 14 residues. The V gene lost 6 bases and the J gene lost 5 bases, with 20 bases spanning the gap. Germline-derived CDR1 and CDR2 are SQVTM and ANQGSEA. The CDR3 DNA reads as TGCAGCGTCGGAGGGTCCTCAGGGTCCCACGAGCAGTACTTC. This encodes CSVGGSSGSHEQYF.

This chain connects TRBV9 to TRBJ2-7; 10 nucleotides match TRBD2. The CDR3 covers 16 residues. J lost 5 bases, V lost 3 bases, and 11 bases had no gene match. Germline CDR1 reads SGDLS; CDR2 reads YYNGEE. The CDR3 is CASSGRLAGTSHEQYF. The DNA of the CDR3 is TGTGCCAGCAGCGGTCGACTAGCGGGTACTTCTCACGAGCAGTACTTC.

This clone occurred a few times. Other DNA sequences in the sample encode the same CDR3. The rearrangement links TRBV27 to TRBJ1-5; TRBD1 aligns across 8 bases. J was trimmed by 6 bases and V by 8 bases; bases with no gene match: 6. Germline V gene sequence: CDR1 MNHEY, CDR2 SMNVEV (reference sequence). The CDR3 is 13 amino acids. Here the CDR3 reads CASRQGTGQPQHF. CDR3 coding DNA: TGTGCCAGCCGACAGGGGACGGGTCAGCCCCAGCATTTT.

The DNA for the CDR3 is TGTGCCAGCAGCACCCGTGGGACAGGGGCGACTAACTATGGCTACACCTTC. This sequence encodes CASSTRGTGATNYGYTF. The chain carries TRBV28 and TRBJ1-2, with 10 bases that match TRBD1. Germline values: CDR1 MDHEN, CDR2 SYDVKM. CDR3 length: 17 amino acids. After removal of 6 bases from V and 0 bases from J, the junction contained 10 bases not matched to a gene.

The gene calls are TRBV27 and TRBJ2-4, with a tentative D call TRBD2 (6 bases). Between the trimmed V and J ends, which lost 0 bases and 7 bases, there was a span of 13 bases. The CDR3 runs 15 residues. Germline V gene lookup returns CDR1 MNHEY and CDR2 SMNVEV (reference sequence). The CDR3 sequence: CASSLSAEGRNIQYF. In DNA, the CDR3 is TGTGCCAGCAGTTTATCGGCGGAGGGGCGGAACATTCAGTACTTC.

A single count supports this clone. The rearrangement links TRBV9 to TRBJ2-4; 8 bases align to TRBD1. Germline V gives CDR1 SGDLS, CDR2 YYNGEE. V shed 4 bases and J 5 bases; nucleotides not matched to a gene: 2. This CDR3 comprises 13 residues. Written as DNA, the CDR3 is TGTGCCAGCAGCTCGGGACAGGAAAACATTCAGTACTTC. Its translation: CASSSGQENIQYF.

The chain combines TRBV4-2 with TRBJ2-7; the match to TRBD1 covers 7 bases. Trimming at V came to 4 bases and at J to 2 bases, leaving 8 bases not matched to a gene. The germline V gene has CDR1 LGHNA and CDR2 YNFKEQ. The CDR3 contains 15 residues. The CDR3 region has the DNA TGTGCCAGCAGCCTCAACCGGGACAGCACCTACGAGCAGTACTTC. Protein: CASSLNRDSTYEQYF.

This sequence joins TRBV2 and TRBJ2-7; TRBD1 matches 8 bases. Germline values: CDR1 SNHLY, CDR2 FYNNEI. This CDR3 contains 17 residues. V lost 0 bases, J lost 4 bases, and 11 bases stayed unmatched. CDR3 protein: CASSEAFQGAFVYEQYF. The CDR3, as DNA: TGTGCCAGCAGTGAAGCTTTTCAGGGGGCATTTGTTTACGAGCAGTACTTC.

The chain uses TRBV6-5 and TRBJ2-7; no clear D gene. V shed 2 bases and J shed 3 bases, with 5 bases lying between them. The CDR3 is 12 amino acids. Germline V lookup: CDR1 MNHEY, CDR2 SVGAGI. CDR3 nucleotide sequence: TGTGCCAGCAGTTACAACGGCTACGAGCAGTACTTC. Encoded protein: CASSYNGYEQYF.

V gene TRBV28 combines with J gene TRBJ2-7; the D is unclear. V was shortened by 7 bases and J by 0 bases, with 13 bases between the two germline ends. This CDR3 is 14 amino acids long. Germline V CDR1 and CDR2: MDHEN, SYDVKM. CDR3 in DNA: TGTGCCAGCAACCTGAGGACGGTCTCCTACGAGCAGTACTTC. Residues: CASNLRTVSYEQYF.

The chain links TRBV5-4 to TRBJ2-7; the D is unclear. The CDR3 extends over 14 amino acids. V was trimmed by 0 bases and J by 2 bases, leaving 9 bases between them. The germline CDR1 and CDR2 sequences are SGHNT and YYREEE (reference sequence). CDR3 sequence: CASSLAVKPYEQYF. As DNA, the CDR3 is TGTGCCAGCAGCTTGGCTGTTAAACCCTACGAGCAGTACTTC. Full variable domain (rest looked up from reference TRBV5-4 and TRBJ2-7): ETGVTQSPTHLIKTRGQQVTLRCSSQSGHNTVSWYQQALGQGPQFIFQYYREEENGRGNFPPRFSGLQFPNYSSELNVNALELDDSALYLCASSLAVKPYEQYFGPGTRLTVT.

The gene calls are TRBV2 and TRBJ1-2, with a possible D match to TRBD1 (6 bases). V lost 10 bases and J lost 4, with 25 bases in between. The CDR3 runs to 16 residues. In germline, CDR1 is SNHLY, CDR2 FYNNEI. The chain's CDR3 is CATAMGVGQNLYGYTF. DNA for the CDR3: TGTGCCACCGCAATGGGGGTCGGACAGAACCTCTATGGCTACACCTTC.

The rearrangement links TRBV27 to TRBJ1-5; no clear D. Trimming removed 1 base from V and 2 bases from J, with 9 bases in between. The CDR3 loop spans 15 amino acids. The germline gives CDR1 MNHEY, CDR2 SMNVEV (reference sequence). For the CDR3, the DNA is TGTGCCAGCAGTTTATTCGTCGGGGGCAATCAGCCCCAGCATTTT. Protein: CASSLFVGGNQPQHF.